The rows below give T cell receptor beta chains drawn from one sample of a study of blood T cell repertoires in COVID-19. Repertoires were generated with immunoSEQ multiplex PCR, while TCRdb's copy carries only in-frame clones and drops some. The data show around 200,000 clones, 85% to 90% seen once. Specimen: peripheral blood. Receptors originate from a man in his fifties with acute or convalescent COVID-19. Each CDR3 is given with its conserved first and last residue. D genes are given only for firm matches. Size is omitted from some rows. Given values are once, few, many or a class for expanded clones.

j_gene: TRBJ1-1; d_gene: TRBD1; abundance: .; v_gene: TRBV7-3; CDR3nt: TGTGCCAGCAGCTCAGGGACAGGGACCGAAGCTTTCTTT; CDR3aa: CASSSGTGTEAFF
j_gene: TRBJ1-1; d_gene: TRBD1; abundance: .; v_gene: TRBV5-4; CDR3nt: TGTGCCAGCAGCTTATTTTTTAGGACAGGAAATTCGAACACTGAAGCTTTCTTT; CDR3aa: CASSLFFRTGNSNTEAFF
j_gene: TRBJ1-5; d_gene: .; abundance: .; v_gene: TRBV10-3; CDR3nt: TGTGCCATCAGTGGCCAGGGAGGGCAGCCCCAGCATTTT; CDR3aa: CAISGQGGQPQHF
j_gene: TRBJ2-2; d_gene: .; abundance: .; v_gene: TRBV6-5; CDR3nt: TGTGCCAGCAGGGTCCAGCGGAACACCGGGGAGCTGTTTTTT; CDR3aa: CASRVQRNTGELFF
j_gene: TRBJ1-5; d_gene: .; abundance: .; v_gene: TRBV6-5; CDR3nt: TGTGCCAGCAGTCCCTATCGACAGACTGGCCAGCCCCAGCATTTT; CDR3aa: CASSPYRQTGQPQHF
j_gene: TRBJ1-2; d_gene: .; abundance: .; v_gene: TRBV7-8; CDR3nt: TGTGCCAGCAGCTTAGCAGGGGTTAACTATGGCTACACCTTC; CDR3aa: CASSLAGVNYGYTF
j_gene: TRBJ2-2; d_gene: TRBD2; abundance: once; v_gene: TRBV11-3; CDR3nt: TGTGCCAGCAGCTTAGCGGGGGGGTACGGGGAGCTGTTTTTT; CDR3aa: CASSLAGGYGELFF
j_gene: TRBJ2-1; d_gene: TRBD1; abundance: .; v_gene: TRBV18; CDR3nt: TGTGCCAGCTCACCAATGAGGGGGCAGGGAAATGAGCAGTTCTTC; CDR3aa: CASSPMRGQGNEQFF
j_gene: TRBJ2-1; d_gene: TRBD2; abundance: .; v_gene: TRBV7-9; CDR3nt: TGTGCCAGCAGCTTAGCGGTTAGCGGGGGGAGGAAGTCCTACAATGAGCAGTTCTTC; CDR3aa: CASSLAVSGGRKSYNEQFF
j_gene: TRBJ2-1; d_gene: .; abundance: .; v_gene: TRBV6-5; CDR3nt: TGTGCCAGCAGTTATAGACAGACTTACAATGAGCAGTTCTTC; CDR3aa: CASSYRQTYNEQFF
j_gene: TRBJ2-5; d_gene: .; abundance: .; v_gene: TRBV29-1; CDR3nt: TGCAGCGCACAGGGACCTGGCGGGGAGACCCAGTACTTC; CDR3aa: CSAQGPGGETQYF
j_gene: TRBJ1-5; d_gene: .; abundance: .; v_gene: TRBV30; CDR3nt: TGTGCCTGGAGTGCCGCGGGGGATCAGCCCCAGCATTTT; CDR3aa: CAWSAAGDQPQHF
j_gene: TRBJ1-6; d_gene: .; abundance: .; v_gene: TRBV3-1/TRBV3-2; CDR3nt: TGTGCCAGCAGCCAAGGACCGGAGAGTGGATCGCCCCTCCACTTT; CDR3aa: CASSQGPESGSPLHF
j_gene: TRBJ2-1; d_gene: TRBD2; abundance: .; v_gene: TRBV6-5; CDR3nt: TGTGCCAGCCGGATAGCGGGGGGGATCTACAATGAGCAGTTCTTC; CDR3aa: CASRIAGGIYNEQFF
j_gene: TRBJ2-4; d_gene: TRBD2; abundance: .; v_gene: TRBV10-3; CDR3nt: TGTGCCATCAGTCCCGGGACTAGCAAAAACATTCAGTACTTC; CDR3aa: CAISPGTSKNIQYF
j_gene: TRBJ1-2; d_gene: TRBD1; abundance: .; v_gene: TRBV5-1; CDR3nt: TGCGCCAGCAGCCTCCGACAGGGTCATGGCTACACCTTC; CDR3aa: CASSLRQGHGYTF
j_gene: TRBJ1-2; d_gene: TRBD1; abundance: .; v_gene: TRBV5-4; CDR3nt: TGTGCCAGCAGCGGATATGACAGGGAGCGGGGCTACACCTTC; CDR3aa: CASSGYDRERGYTF
j_gene: TRBJ1-2; d_gene: .; abundance: .; v_gene: TRBV15; CDR3nt: TGTGCCACCAGCAGAGATCTGTCCCAGGGGTATAGGCGGAGCCACTATGGCTACACCTTC; CDR3aa: CATSRDLSQGYRRSHYGYTF
j_gene: TRBJ1-5; d_gene: .; abundance: .; v_gene: TRBV5-1; CDR3nt: TGCGCCAGCAGCTTGGCAGGCAATCAGCCCCAGCATTTT; CDR3aa: CASSLAGNQPQHF
j_gene: TRBJ1-2; d_gene: .; abundance: .; v_gene: TRBV27; CDR3nt: TGTGCCAGCAGTTTTTCCGGGGGCTATGGCTACACCTTC; CDR3aa: CASSFSGGYGYTF
j_gene: TRBJ1-6; d_gene: .; abundance: .; v_gene: TRBV30; CDR3nt: TGTGCCTGGAGTGTATCAGGGAAGGATTCACCCCTCCACTTT; CDR3aa: CAWSVSGKDSPLHF
j_gene: TRBJ2-2; d_gene: .; abundance: .; v_gene: TRBV5-1; CDR3nt: TGCGCCAGCAGTCGAGACACCGGGGAGCTGTTTTTT; CDR3aa: CASSRDTGELFF
j_gene: TRBJ2-7; d_gene: .; abundance: .; v_gene: TRBV4-2; CDR3nt: TGTGCCAGCAGCCCTACTGCTGGTAGCTACGAGCAGTACTTC; CDR3aa: CASSPTAGSYEQYF
j_gene: TRBJ2-1; d_gene: TRBD1; abundance: .; v_gene: TRBV19; CDR3nt: TGTGCCAGTAGCCGTATGACAGGGCACAATGAGCAGTTCTTC; CDR3aa: CASSRMTGHNEQFF
j_gene: TRBJ1-2; d_gene: .; abundance: .; v_gene: TRBV3-1/TRBV3-2; CDR3nt: TGTGCCAGCAGCCAAGACTGGGGCAGGTCTTCTTATGGCTACACCTTC; CDR3aa: CASSQDWGRSSYGYTF
j_gene: TRBJ1-4; d_gene: .; abundance: .; v_gene: TRBV5-1; CDR3nt: TGCGCCAGCAGCACATGGAGCAGTCCTAATGAAAAACTGTTTTTT; CDR3aa: CASSTWSSPNEKLFF
j_gene: TRBJ1-4; d_gene: TRBD1; abundance: .; v_gene: TRBV7-9; CDR3nt: TGTGCCACAGACAGGGCCTCTATAGAAAAACTGTTTTTT; CDR3aa: CATDRASIEKLFF
j_gene: TRBJ2-7; d_gene: .; abundance: once; v_gene: TRBV9; CDR3nt: TGTGCCAGCAGCCCACAGGCGGAAGGATACGAGCAGTACTTC; CDR3aa: CASSPQAEGYEQYF
j_gene: TRBJ1-1; d_gene: TRBD1; abundance: .; v_gene: TRBV19; CDR3nt: TGTGCCAGTAGTAGGACAGGGGACACTGAAGCTTTCTTT; CDR3aa: CASSRTGDTEAFF
j_gene: TRBJ2-3; d_gene: .; abundance: .; v_gene: TRBV19; CDR3nt: TGTGCCAGTAGTATCGCACAGCCCTACACAGATACGCAGTATTTT; CDR3aa: CASSIAQPYTDTQYF
j_gene: TRBJ1-5; d_gene: .; abundance: .; v_gene: TRBV6-5; CDR3nt: TGTGCCAGCAGGGCCGGGATTAATCAGCCCCAGCATTTT; CDR3aa: CASRAGINQPQHF
j_gene: TRBJ2-3; d_gene: .; abundance: .; v_gene: TRBV19; CDR3nt: TGTGCCAGTAGTGCGGACAAGTGGGCAGATACGCAGTATTTT; CDR3aa: CASSADKWADTQYF
j_gene: TRBJ1-1; d_gene: TRBD1; abundance: .; v_gene: TRBV9; CDR3nt: TGTGCCAGCAGCGTAGGACCCCGGGACAGGGAGTCAGGAGCTTTCTTT; CDR3aa: CASSVGPRDRESGAFF
j_gene: TRBJ1-1; d_gene: TRBD1; abundance: .; v_gene: TRBV4-2; CDR3nt: TGTGCCAGCATGGGGACAGCGAACACTGAAGCTTTCTTT; CDR3aa: CASMGTANTEAFF
j_gene: TRBJ1-6; d_gene: TRBD1; abundance: .; v_gene: TRBV27; CDR3nt: TGTGCCAGCAGTACCATCGACAGGGGGATTTCACCCCTCCACTTT; CDR3aa: CASSTIDRGISPLHF
j_gene: TRBJ1-2; d_gene: .; abundance: .; v_gene: TRBV19; CDR3nt: TGTGCCAGTAGTATATCATCGGGGTCCTATGGCTACACCTTC; CDR3aa: CASSISSGSYGYTF
j_gene: TRBJ1-1; d_gene: .; abundance: .; v_gene: TRBV6-5; CDR3nt: TGTGCCAGCCGGCAGGGAGGTGAAGCTTTCTTT; CDR3aa: CASRQGGEAFF
j_gene: TRBJ1-2; d_gene: .; abundance: .; v_gene: TRBV12-3/TRBV12-4; CDR3nt: TGTGCCAGCCGGGAACAGGGAACCTATGGCTACACCTTC; CDR3aa: CASREQGTYGYTF
j_gene: TRBJ1-1; d_gene: .; abundance: .; v_gene: TRBV7-3; CDR3nt: TGTGCCAGCAGCCAGTCGGGAAGGCAAGCTTTCTTT; CDR3aa: CASSQSGRQAFF
j_gene: TRBJ2-5; d_gene: TRBD2; abundance: once; v_gene: TRBV19; CDR3nt: TGTGCCAGTAGTATCCCTAGCGGGGGGGCCGGTTCGCAAGTGGAGACCCAGTACTTC; CDR3aa: CASSIPSGGAGSQVETQYF